This TCR beta chain was sequenced during a study of OX40 agonist ivuxolimab in advanced cancers. Germline-derived CDR1 and CDR2 are WSHSY and SAAADI. The CDR3 covers 15 residues. Trimming shortened V by 3 bases and J by 3 bases, and 12 bases separated the two germline ends. Profiled with immunoSEQ multiplex PCR; TCRdb holds only in-frame clones, not every one. The sample has some 60,000 clones, roughly nine tenths seen once. This sequence was found in an adult with an advanced solid tumor such as melanoma, head and neck, liver or kidney cancer. The sample was CD4+ or CD8+ T cells sorted from blood, taken in a trial of the OX40 agonist ivuxolimab. The rearrangement uses TRBV10-2 and TRBJ2-1; TRBD1 is a possible D gene (5 bases). The CDR3 protein is CASSDIGHSYNEQFF. The CDR3 nucleotides read TGCGCCAGCAGTGATATTGGACACAGCTACAATGAGCAGTTCTTC.